This section outlines one T cell receptor beta chain sequence together with its context. In its sample, this clonotype was seen many times. Its antigen remains undetermined. No much larger clonotype is one base removed from it; base qualities were not supplied. CDR1 is given as SNHLY and CDR2 as FYNNEI, both from the germline V gene. Measured from the cysteine to the phenylalanine, the CDR3 is 13 residues long. The kept DNA is CDR3 alone, 39 bases in frame from the first base. The junction carries 8 bases between V and J, which are trimmed by 3 bases and 5 bases respectively. The library was made by PCR. Sequencing used an Illumina HiSeq 2500. TCR library preparation used molecular barcoding, with unique molecular identifiers applied to normalize quantification of the TCRbeta repertoire. TCRdb reprocessing: public reads trimmed at Q25 with fastp, clones called with MiXCR, in-frame beta chains kept. Every entry covers one CDR3 protein and lists the most common genes and DNA from its rows. Present in this sample are approximately 250,000 distinct CDR3 sequences, 9.7% of which were seen just once. The ten largest clones capture less than 6% of the sample.

The sample belongs to a study of T-cell reconstitution after alpha-beta-depleted transplantation in children (dated by TCRdb to about 2016). Regarding the complete study: Using TCR repertoire profiling, the study quantitatively followed how T-cell immune reconstitution unfolded in children after TCRalphabeta/CD19-depleted allogeneic hematopoietic cell transplantation.

The starting material was PBMCs from the stem cell graft donor, obtained from the stem cell graft. The source is a human donor who donated a stem cell graft to a child with SCID. The chain joins TRBV2 to TRBJ1-5; matching of 5 bases hints at TRBD1 as the D gene. The DNA sequence is as follows: TGTGCCAGCAGTGATCGGGGGGATCAGCCCCAGCATTTT. The encoded protein is CASSDRGDQPQHF.